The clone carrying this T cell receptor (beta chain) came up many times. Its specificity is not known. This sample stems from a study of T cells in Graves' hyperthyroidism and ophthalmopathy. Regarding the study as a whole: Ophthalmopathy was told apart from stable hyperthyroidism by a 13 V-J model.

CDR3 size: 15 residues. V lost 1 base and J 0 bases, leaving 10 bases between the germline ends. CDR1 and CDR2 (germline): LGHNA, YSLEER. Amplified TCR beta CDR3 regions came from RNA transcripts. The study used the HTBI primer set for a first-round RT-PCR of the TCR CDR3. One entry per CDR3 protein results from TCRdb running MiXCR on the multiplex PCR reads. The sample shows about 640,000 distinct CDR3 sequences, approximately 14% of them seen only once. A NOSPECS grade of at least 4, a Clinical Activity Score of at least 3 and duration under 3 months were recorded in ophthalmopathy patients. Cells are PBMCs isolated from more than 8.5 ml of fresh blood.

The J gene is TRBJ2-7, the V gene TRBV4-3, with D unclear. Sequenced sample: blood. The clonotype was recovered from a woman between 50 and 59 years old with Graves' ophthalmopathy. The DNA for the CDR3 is TGCGCCAGCAGCCAAGTACATCAGAGCTCCTACGAGCAGTACTTC. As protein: CASSQVHQSSYEQYF.